This T cell receptor (beta chain) is from a study of T cell changes during pregnancy in multiple sclerosis. Generated by immunoSEQ multiplex PCR, the TCRdb table keeps only in-frame clones and is missing some. Counted here are about 40,000 clones, about 87% occurring once; the ten biggest clones make up around 5.1%. This clone was observed a handful of times. Germline V gene sequence: CDR1 MNHEY, CDR2 SVGAGI. With V trimmed by 2 bases and J by 8 bases, 9 bases remained unmatched. CDR3 size: 15 residues. The specimen was peripheral blood, collected in the first trimester of pregnancy. V is TRBV6-5 and J is TRBJ1-1, with 9 positions matching TRBD1. This TCR was recovered from a female donor in good health, enrolled as a control in a pregnancy study. As DNA, the CDR3 is TGTGCCAGCAGTTACCGACAACAGGGGGCTCGGGAAGCTTTCTTT. Translated: CASSYRQQGAREAFF.